Each of the 30 T cell receptor beta chains below was sequenced from the same sample in a study of T cells after yellow fever vaccination. One entry per CDR3 protein, called by TCRdb with MiXCR from the 5' RACE reads. The table includes roughly 310,000 distinct CDR3 sequences, about 9.5% detected once. The sample consisted of PBMCs, taken on the day of the first yellow fever vaccination. The receptor set was obtained from a man aged 18 to 30 who received the YFV17D yellow fever vaccine.

The J gene is TRBJ1-2, the V gene TRBV6-5, with TRBD1 matching over 9 bases. Looked up from germline, CDR1 is MNHEY and CDR2 is SVGAGI. V gave up 0 bases and J gave up 4 bases; unmatched junction bases: 9. This CDR3 is built from 17 residues. In nucleotides, the CDR3 is TGTGCCAGCAGTTACTCGAGCGGGGGACAGGGTACCTATGGCTACACCTTC. This encodes CASSYSSGGQGTYGYTF.

This clonotype has only a few counts. One end of the junction does not line up with germline, which may come from a read error. The rearrangement joins TRBV5-1 to TRBJ2-2, with D perhaps TRBD1 (6 bases). CDR3 length equals 15 residues. CDR1 is SGHRS, CDR2 YFSETQ, per germline. CDR3 bases: TGCGCCAGCACCTTGACAGGCATGTACACCGGGGAGCTGTTTTTT. Translating gives CASTLTGMYTGELFF. The entire variable domain, with the rest obtained from reference TRBV5-1 and TRBJ2-2, is as follows: KAGVTQTPRYLIKTRGQQVTLSCSPISGHRSVSWYQQTPGQGLQFLFEYFSETQRNKGNFPGRFSGRQFSNSRSEMNVSTLELGDSALYLCASTLTGMYTGELFFGEGSRLTVL.

This clonotype was counted only a few times. This sequence joins TRBV7-9 and TRBJ2-3, with TRBD1 identical over 9 bases. V was pared by 3 bases and J by 9 bases, with 10 bases of the junction left unmatched. CDR3 length: 15 residues. CDR1 and CDR2 (germline): SEHNR, FQNEAQ (reference sequence). The CDR3 protein is CASSFETGGPGTQYF. CDR3 sequence (DNA): TGTGCCAGCAGCTTCGAGACAGGGGGGCCGGGGACGCAGTATTTT.

The rearrangement uses TRBV21-1 and TRBJ2-1; TRBD1 is taken as the D call from the table, unchecked against the DNA. TRBV21-1 is termed a pseudogene. The CDR3 length is 14 residues. The CDR3 DNA follows: TGTGCCAGCAGCAAGGGACAGGGAAGCGCTGAGCAGTTCTTC. It codes for CASSKGQGSAEQFF.

This clonotype occurred many times. V and J are TRBV7-2 and TRBJ2-2; TRBD2 matches 12 bases. This CDR3 is 17 amino acids long. CDR1 is SGHTA, CDR2 FQGNSA, per germline. Germline trimming cut 5 bases from V and 6 bases from J; bases unmatched to any gene: 10. The DNA of the CDR3 is TGTGCCAGCAGCATTAGCGTGGCTAGCGGGGGGGCCGGGGAGCTGTTTTTT. It yields the protein CASSISVASGGAGELFF.

J is TRBJ2-7 and V is TRBV7-9; the D call may be TRBD1 or TRBD2 (5 bases each). Germline V gives CDR1 SEHNR, CDR2 FQNEAQ (reference sequence). The CDR3 contains 13 residues. Trimming shortened V by 10 bases and J by 3 bases, and 16 bases separated the two germline ends. Here the CDR3 DNA reads TGTGCCAAGGGACCAGCGCGGCTCTACGAGCAGTACTTC. Amino acids: CAKGPARLYEQYF.

This clonotype was seen only a few times. The rearrangement joins TRBV5-5 to TRBJ1-1, with D uncertain. V was shortened by 2 bases and J by 10 bases, with 21 bases between the two germline ends. This CDR3 contains 15 residues. CDR1 SGHKS and CDR2 YYEKEE come from the germline V gene (reference sequence). The DNA for the CDR3 is TGTGCCAGCAGCTTATCCTCAAGACCACTTCTACTAGCTTTCTTT. This translates into CASSLSSRPLLLAFF.

This clonotype showed up many times. The J gene is TRBJ1-2, the V gene TRBV6-2 or TRBV6-3; D unresolved. The CDR3 consists of 12 residues. V was pared by 6 bases and J by 0 bases, with 5 bases between. From germline, CDR1 is MNHEY and CDR2 SVGEGT. The CDR3 region has the DNA TGTGCCAGCAGCCCGTCTAACTATGGCTACACCTTC. Protein: CASSPSNYGYTF.

This clonotype was seen a few times. V and J are TRBV27 and TRBJ2-3, with 10 bases aligning to TRBD1. Per the germline V gene, CDR1 is MNHEY and CDR2 is SMNVEV (reference sequence). The CDR3 covers 15 residues. The V segment lost 3 bases and the J segment 10 bases; nucleotides outside the gene matches: 10. CDR3 sequence: CASSFGTGVKEPQYF. In DNA, the CDR3 is TGTGCCAGCAGTTTTGGGACAGGGGTAAAAGAGCCGCAGTATTTT.

The gene calls are TRBV7-9 and TRBJ1-6, with D maybe TRBD1 (6 bases). The CDR3 is 14 residues long. Germline V gene sequence: CDR1 SEHNR, CDR2 FQNEAQ (reference sequence). V lost 5 bases and J 7 bases, leaving 12 bases between the germline ends. CDR3 sequence (DNA): TGTGCCAGCAGCGCCGGGGGGCTAAATTCACCCCTCCACTTT. This codes for CASSAGGLNSPLHF.

This chain connects TRBV18 to TRBJ2-6, with 8 bases aligning to TRBD1. The germline gives CDR1 KGHSH, CDR2 LQKENI. The CDR3 loop spans 18 amino acids. After removal of 8 bases from V and 1 base from J, the junction contained 13 bases not matched to a gene. DNA for the CDR3: TGTGCCAGCAGCGGACAGGGAGGCTATGGGTCTGGGGCCAACGTCCTGACTTTC. Translation: CASSGQGGYGSGANVLTF.

This clonotype has a count of ten or more. The chain recombines TRBV3-1 with TRBJ2-1; D gene unclear. Germline CDR1 and CDR2: LGHDT and YNNKEL (reference sequence). The CDR3 covers 12 residues. V dropped 4 bases and J dropped 6 bases, with 7 bases sitting between them. CDR3 DNA sequence: TGTGCCAGCAGCCCCCCGAGCAATGAGCAGTTCTTC. Amino acids: CASSPPSNEQFF.

There are a few counts of this clonotype. This chain uses TRBV11-2 with TRBJ2-3, with TRBD1 matching over 9 bases. In germline, CDR1 is SGHAT, CDR2 FQNNGV. Unmatched junction bases numbered 8, after V lost 2 bases and J lost 5 bases. The CDR3 consists of 16 residues. CDR3 region: CASSLTLDRGGDTQYF. CDR3 DNA: TGTGCCAGCAGCTTAACGTTGGACAGGGGAGGAGATACGCAGTATTTT.

In this sample, this clonotype turned up many times. The V and J genes are TRBV20-1 and TRBJ2-7; weak D call: TRBD2 (5 bases). Germline CDR1 is DFQATT and CDR2 is SNEGSKA (reference sequence). The CDR3 consists of 15 residues. Trimming stripped 2 bases from V and 0 bases from J, with 14 bases between. CDR3 in DNA: TGCAGTGCTAGACCCGGACTGTTGAGCTCCTACGAGCAGTACTTC. This gives the protein CSARPGLLSSYEQYF.

This clonotype was found many times. CDR3 region: CASSSYFSYNEQFF. The CDR3 DNA reads as TGTGCCAGCAGCTCCTATTTCTCCTACAATGAGCAGTTCTTC. This chain links TRBV7-2 with TRBJ2-1, with D hard to call. V dropped 4 bases and J dropped 0 bases, with 7 bases sitting between them. This CDR3 comprises 14 residues. The V gene's germline CDR1 is SGHTA and CDR2 FQGNSA.

The chain uses TRBV7-8 and TRBJ1-2, with a tentative D call TRBD1 (5 bases). This CDR3 contains 13 residues. The ends were cut back, 6 bases at V and 6 bases at J, with 14 bases in the middle. Looked up from germline, CDR1 is SGHVS and CDR2 is FQNEAQ. The CDR3 nucleotides are TGTGCCAGCAGACCTAGGGCAGGGAATGGCTACACCTTC. It encodes CASRPRAGNGYTF.

About this clonotype itself: Because it lacks the conserved phenylalanine or tryptophan at the end, this CDR3 is likely a read error. The rearrangement uses TRBV20-1 and TRBJ2-7; 11 positions agree with TRBD2. The trim removed 0 bases at V and 7 bases at J, leaving 11 bases unmatched. The length of the CDR3 is 16 residues. Germline CDR1 DFQATT, CDR2 SNEGSKA (reference sequence). The CDR3 spells CSARDVNSGGGKEQYL. CDR3 bases: TGCAGTGCTAGAGACGTAAATAGCGGGGGGGGAAAGGAGCAGTACTTA.

The chain has TRBV5-4 and TRBJ2-3; tentatively, D is TRBD1 or TRBD2 (5 bases each). V lost 6 bases, J lost 14 bases, and 22 bases lay in between. The V gene's germline CDR1 is SGHNT and CDR2 YYREEE (reference sequence). There are 13 residues in the CDR3. The CDR3 coding sequence is TGTGCCAGCAAACCCCCCTCGGGGCCCCTTTGGTATTTT. Translating it yields CASKPPSGPLWYF.

This clonotype was picked up a small number of times. The chain couples TRBV20-1 to TRBJ2-3; D may be TRBD1 (6 bases). V lost 2 bases and J lost 3, with 9 bases in between. The germline V gene has CDR1 DFQATT and CDR2 SNEGSKA (reference sequence). The CDR3 is 13 amino acids. The CDR3 spells CSARKTGTDTQYF. For the CDR3, the DNA is TGCAGTGCTAGAAAGACAGGAACAGATACGCAGTATTTT.

In its sample, this clonotype was seen a few times. V gene TRBV19 combines with J gene TRBJ2-3; 8 positions match TRBD1. V trimming: 0 bases; J trimming: 2 bases; junction bases outside the gene matches: 13. The CDR3 spans 19 residues. The germline V gene encodes CDR1 LNHDA and CDR2 SQIVND (reference sequence). The CDR3 is CASSIEPGGAEGYTDTQYF. DNA for the CDR3: TGTGCCAGTAGTATAGAACCAGGGGGCGCGGAGGGCTACACAGATACGCAGTATTTT.

This clonotype was recorded at least ten times. The chain joins TRBV28 to TRBJ2-7, with 9 bases identical to TRBD1. This CDR3 has 17 residues. V dropped 6 bases and J dropped 2; count of bases not matched to a gene: 14. Per germline, CDR1 MDHEN and CDR2 SYDVKM. The CDR3 here is CASSSGAGQGFPYEQYV. The CDR3 nucleotides read TGTGCCAGCAGCTCGGGCGCGGGACAGGGATTCCCCTACGAGCAGTACGTC.

This clonotype was counted between two and nine times. The chain couples TRBV14 to TRBJ2-7, with D uncertain. Looked up from germline, CDR1 is SGHDN and CDR2 is FVKESK. This CDR3 region has 15 residues. Trimming stripped 0 bases from V and 0 bases from J, with 9 bases between. CDR3 sequence reads: CASSQDLSYSYEQYF. DNA of the CDR3: TGTGCCAGCAGCCAAGATCTCTCGTACTCCTACGAGCAGTACTTC.

Here the CDR3 reads CASSISLPGQGSYGYTF. The CDR3 coding sequence is TGTGCCAGTAGTATTTCCCTTCCGGGACAGGGCTCCTATGGCTACACCTTC. The chain has TRBV19 and TRBJ1-2; 9 positions match TRBD1. This CDR3 comprises 17 residues. Germline CDR1 is LNHDA and CDR2 is SQIVND (reference sequence). V shed 3 bases, J shed 4 bases, and the junction held 12 bases outside the gene matches.

This clonotype came up many times. The chain is built from TRBV7-8 and TRBJ1-2; TRBD1 matches 12 bases. J lost 6 bases, V lost 5 bases, and 7 bases had no gene match. The germline V gene has CDR1 SGHVS and CDR2 FQNEAQ. The CDR3 has 15 residues. CDR3: CASSRDRGHRNGYTF. DNA for the CDR3: TGTGCCAGCAGCCGGGACAGGGGGCATAGGAATGGCTACACCTTC. The full variable domain, completed using reference TRBV7-8 and TRBJ1-2, is GAGVSQSPRYKVAKRGQDVALRCDPISGHVSLFWYQQALGQGPEFLTYFQNEAQLDKSGLPSDRFFAERPEGSVSTLKIQRTQQEDSAVYLCASSRDRGHRNGYTFGSGTRLTVV.

This chain uses TRBV18 with TRBJ2-3; unclear D gene. Germline values: CDR1 KGHSH, CDR2 LQKENI. V was shortened by 3 bases and J by 5 bases, with 15 bases between the two germline ends. The length of the CDR3 is 15 residues. Written as DNA, the CDR3 is TGTGCCAGCTCACCCGAGGACGTGGGGATAGATACGCAGTATTTT. It is translated as CASSPEDVGIDTQYF.

This clonotype occurred a few times. The chain joins TRBV7-2 to TRBJ1-6, with D hard to call. Germline CDR1 and CDR2: SGHTA and FQGNSA. The germline V and J ends were trimmed by 6 bases and 11 bases, with 11 bases remaining between them. The CDR3 is 12 amino acids. The CDR3 coding sequence is TGTGCCAGCAGTCTATCCGAGCCACCCCTCCACTTT. The encoded protein is CASSLSEPPLHF.

This clonotype was seen ten or more times. The chain joins TRBV4-3 to TRBJ1-1; D is ambiguous. Germline values: CDR1 LGHNA, CDR2 YSLEER. CDR3 length equals 14 residues. The V end was cut by 0 bases, the J end by 0 bases, with 5 bases between. CDR3 sequence reads: CASSQDHLNTEAFF. CDR3 nucleotide sequence: TGCGCCAGCAGCCAAGATCATCTGAACACTGAAGCTTTCTTT.

This clonotype has a handful of counts. The V and J genes are TRBV5-1 and TRBJ2-7, with 10 bases lining up with TRBD2. Trimming cost V 1 base and J 4 bases; bases outside gene matches: 11. CDR1 SGHRS and CDR2 YFSETQ come from the germline V gene. This CDR3 contains 17 residues. The CDR3 protein is CASSLRLAGVSRYEQYV. The CDR3 DNA reads TGCGCCAGCAGCTTGAGGCTAGCGGGGGTCAGTAGGTACGAGCAGTACGTC.

This clonotype was found many times. This chain uses TRBV6-1 with TRBJ1-6; 7 bases line up with TRBD1. This CDR3 has 15 residues. Germline loops: CDR1 MNHNS, CDR2 SASEGT. The ends lost 3 bases at V and 7 bases at J; junction bases unmatched: 6. The CDR3 protein is CASSDRGGVNSPLHF. CDR3 in DNA: TGTGCCAGCAGTGACAGGGGGGGCGTGAATTCACCCCTCCACTTT.

The chain carries TRBV6-1 and TRBJ2-5, with D maybe TRBD1 (5 bases). CDR1 is MNHNS, CDR2 SASEGT, per germline. Trimming took off 8 bases at V and 4 bases at J, with 14 bases between the two ends. The CDR3 loop spans 13 amino acids. The CDR3 protein is CASAGHFGETQYF. The CDR3 DNA reads as TGTGCCAGCGCCGGACATTTTGGAGAGACCCAGTACTTC.